This T cell receptor beta chain derives from a study of T-cell memory formation after mild COVID-19. Whole-study results and caveats: CD4+ contracting clones were found mainly in CM and EM, and CD8+ ones in EMRA.

TCRdb re-called the 5' RACE reads through MiXCR, storing one row per CDR3 protein. The sample contains fewer than 550,000 distinct CDR3 sequences, 20% of which appear only once. The V segment lost 5 bases and the J segment 3 bases; nucleotides outside the gene matches: 7. Germline V lookup: CDR1 SGHTA, CDR2 FQGNSA. The CDR3 has 15 amino acids. This clonotype was found a few times. The antigen is undetermined. The sequence was collected from an adult woman who had mild COVID-19 (a few samples of this study predate the infection). Cell type and time point are not known. The chain combines TRBV7-2 with TRBJ1-5, with 7 nucleotides matching TRBD1. Sequenced sample: PBMCs or a T cell subset sorted from them (not recorded which). CDR3: CASSPSGQANQPQHF. Here the CDR3 DNA reads TGTGCCAGCAGCCCTAGCGGACAGGCCAATCAGCCCCAGCATTTT. Supplemented by reference TRBV7-2 and TRBJ1-5, the full variable domain reads GAGVSQSPSNKVTEKGKDVELRCDPISGHTALYWYRQSLGQGLEFLIYFQGNSAPDKSGLPSDRFSAERTGGSVSTLTIQRTQQEDSAVYLCASSPSGQANQPQHFGDGTRLSIL.